Shown below are 30 T cell receptor beta chains from a single sample sequenced in a study of T-cell memory formation after mild COVID-19. From the 5' RACE reads, TCRdb called clonotypes with MiXCR, one entry per CDR3 protein. The data contain under 300,000 distinct CDR3 sequences, about a sixth of them singletons. Sequencing was done on a sample of PBMCs or a T cell subset sorted from them (not recorded which). The receptors come from a man aged 18 to 30 who had mild COVID-19 (a few samples of this study predate the infection). Cell type and time point are not known.

The J gene is TRBJ2-2, the V gene TRBV29-1; D unresolved. Germline CDR1 and CDR2: SQVTM and ANQGSEA. CDR3 length equals 11 residues. Trimming took off 6 bases at V and 2 bases at J, with 4 bases between the two ends. The CDR3 sequence: CSVTNTGELFF. CDR3 coding DNA: TGCAGCGTAACAAACACCGGGGAGCTGTTTTTT.

This clonotype was picked up a small number of times. The chain joins TRBV6-1 to TRBJ1-4, with 7 bases that match TRBD1. This CDR3 has 16 residues. V was pared by 3 bases and J by 5 bases, with 9 bases of the junction left unmatched. Germline V gene sequence: CDR1 MNHNS, CDR2 SASEGT. As DNA, the CDR3 is TGTGCCAGCAGTGAGTGGGACAGAGCCCCCAATGAAAAACTGTTTTTT. Encoded protein: CASSEWDRAPNEKLFF.

The CDR3 reads CAIRTGTGVDAGNTIYF. CDR3 sequence (DNA): TGTGCCATCAGGACCGGGACAGGGGTTGACGCTGGAAACACCATATATTTT. The chain links TRBV10-3 to TRBJ1-3; 10 nucleotides match TRBD1. The length of the CDR3 is 17 residues. V lost 6 bases, J lost 2 bases, and 10 bases stayed unmatched. Germline V CDR1 and CDR2: ENHRY, SYGVKD.

This clonotype was counted between two and nine times. The V call is TRBV10-3, the J call TRBJ1-3, with 7 positions matching TRBD1. Germline CDR1 is ENHRY and CDR2 is SYGVKD. V gave up 8 bases and J gave up 2 bases; unmatched junction bases: 3. The CDR3 spans 13 residues. The CDR3 DNA is TGTGCCATCTACAGGGGCACTGGAAACACCATATATTTT. The encoded protein is CAIYRGTGNTIYF.

As concerns this clonotype: One end of the junction varies from germline; a read error may be responsible. The V and J genes are TRBV7-9 and TRBJ1-5, with a tentative D call TRBD1 (5 bases). There are 16 residues in the CDR3. Germline V gene sequence: CDR1 SEHNR, CDR2 FQNEAQ (reference sequence). This CDR3 reads CASSLVTSGLNHPQHF. CDR3 DNA: TGTGCCAGCAGCTTAGTTACGTCGGGACTGAATCACCCCCAGCATTTT.

This chain connects TRBV5-1 to TRBJ2-7; D not certain. Germline lookup yields CDR1 SGHRS and CDR2 YFSETQ. The CDR3 runs 14 residues. The V and J ends lost 1 base and 6 bases respectively, with 14 bases between them. The CDR3 sequence: CASSLSQVQSEQYF. The DNA of the CDR3 is TGCGCCAGCAGCTTGAGTCAGGTACAGAGCGAGCAGTACTTC.

The chain carries TRBV18 and TRBJ1-6, with D unresolved. The germline V gene encodes CDR1 KGHSH and CDR2 LQKENI. Trimming removed 1 base from V and 7 bases from J, with 11 bases in between. The CDR3 is 15 residues long. Written as DNA, the CDR3 is TGTGCCAGCTCACCACTCCGCGCTGGAAATTCACCCCTCCACTTT. Translating it yields CASSPLRAGNSPLHF.

This clonotype was seen a handful of times. J is TRBJ1-1 and V is TRBV12-3 or TRBV12-4; no clear D. V was cut by 4 bases and J by 1 base, with 10 bases left in between. CDR3 length: 14 residues. CDR3 sequence reads: CASSSQLGNTEAFF. The CDR3 nucleotides are TGTGCCAGCAGTTCTCAATTGGGGAACACTGAAGCTTTCTTT.

This clonotype came up a few times. CDR3 protein: CARYYEQYV. The DNA of the CDR3 is TGCGCCCGGTACTACGAGCAGTACGTC. The chain has TRBV23-1 and TRBJ2-7; D gene uncertain. TRBV23-1 is known as an ORF, though its function is uncertain. The CDR3 is made up of 9 amino acids. With 11 bases removed from V and 3 bases from J, the gap between germline ends came to 5 bases.

The rearrangement uses TRBV7-7 and TRBJ2-3; D may be TRBD1 (5 bases). The germline gives CDR1 SSHAT, CDR2 FNYEAQ (reference sequence). This CDR3 has 17 residues. Between the trimmed V and J ends, which lost 5 bases and 0 bases, there was a span of 18 bases. This chain's CDR3 is CASSPLRGRGSTDTQYF. The CDR3 coding sequence is TGTGCCAGCAGCCCGCTTCGAGGAAGGGGTAGCACAGATACGCAGTATTTT.

This chain uses TRBV2 with TRBJ2-1; D is ambiguous. The CDR3 is 14 amino acids. CDR1 and CDR2 (germline): SNHLY, FYNNEI. Between the trimmed V and J ends, which lost 2 bases and 9 bases, there was a span of 14 bases. The CDR3 DNA reads TGTGCCAGCAGTGAATTAGGCGAGTGGTCTGAGCAGTTCTTC. This encodes CASSELGEWSEQFF.

This clonotype was seen more than once but under ten times. The chain joins TRBV7-2 to TRBJ2-2, with TRBD1 matching over 8 bases. The CDR3 sequence is 15 residues long. V shed 3 bases, J shed 2 bases, and the junction held 2 bases outside the gene matches. The germline V gene encodes CDR1 SGHTA and CDR2 FQGNSA. This CDR3 is CASSFAGGNTGELFF. The CDR3 DNA reads TGTGCCAGCAGCTTTGCAGGGGGCAACACCGGGGAGCTGTTTTTT.

This clonotype was detected only a few times. The chain uses TRBV4-3 and TRBJ2-1, with 8 bases aligning to TRBD1. The germline CDR1 and CDR2 sequences are LGHNA and YSLEER. J lost 6 bases, V lost 2 bases, and 6 bases had no gene match. This CDR3 is 15 amino acids long. The CDR3 reads CASSQLDRVGNEQFF. The CDR3 coding sequence is TGCGCCAGCAGCCAACTGGACAGGGTGGGCAATGAGCAGTTCTTC.

This clonotype was seen a few times. This chain connects TRBV7-2 to TRBJ2-5; 7 positions match TRBD2. The germline V gene has CDR1 SGHTA and CDR2 FQGNSA. There are 16 residues in the CDR3. The junction had 7 bases not matched to a gene; V was cut back by 2 bases and J by 1 base. Here the CDR3 DNA reads TGTGCCAGCAGCTTACGGAGCGGGGCCCGCCAAGAGACCCAGTACTTC. The encoded protein is CASSLRSGARQETQYF.

This clonotype was detected only a few times. This chain uses TRBV7-2 with TRBJ2-7; the D is unclear. Trimming removed 0 bases at V and 4 bases at J, with 7 bases between. CDR3 length: 13 residues. Germline-derived CDR1 and CDR2 are SGHTA and FQGNSA. Here the CDR3 DNA reads TGTGCCAGCAGCTTAGCGCTTGCTTACGAGCAGTACGTC. Amino acid sequence: CASSLALAYEQYV.

This clonotype was seen only a few times. The CDR3 coding sequence is TGTGCCAGCAGCCAAGAGTGGACTAGCGGATTGGAGACCCAGTACTTC. It specifies CASSQEWTSGLETQYF. V and J are TRBV4-2 and TRBJ2-5, with 10 bases identical to TRBD2. The CDR3 runs to 16 residues. V was pared by 0 bases and J by 5 bases, with 6 bases of the junction left unmatched. CDR1 and CDR2 (germline): LGHNA, YNFKEQ.

This clonotype was observed a single time. The chain carries TRBV4-2 and TRBJ2-1, with 12 bases identical to TRBD1. The junction had 6 bases not matched to a gene; V was cut back by 7 bases and J by 8 bases. The CDR3 sequence is 14 residues long. Germline V lookup: CDR1 LGHNA, CDR2 YNFKEQ. The DNA for the CDR3 is TGTGCCAGCAACCGGGACAGGGGGCGAGATGAGCAGTTCTTC. It yields the protein CASNRDRGRDEQFF.

The CDR3 region is CASSQDQPGGGYTF. CDR3 DNA sequence: TGTGCCAGCAGCCAAGATCAGCCAGGGGGCGGCTACACCTTC. This chain links TRBV3-1 with TRBJ1-2, with TRBD1 identical over 8 bases. The germline V gene has CDR1 LGHDT and CDR2 YNNKEL (reference sequence). V lost 0 bases, J lost 8 bases, and 5 bases stayed unmatched. The CDR3 covers 14 residues.

V gene TRBV11-2 combines with J gene TRBJ2-5, with 11 positions matching TRBD2. CDR3 length equals 16 residues. With 6 bases clipped from V and 3 bases from J, the junction kept 9 bases outside the gene matches. Germline values: CDR1 SGHAT, CDR2 FQNNGV. CDR3 DNA sequence: TGTGCCAGCAGTGGGATGGGACTAGCGGTAAAAGAGACCCAGTACTTC. Its protein product is CASSGMGLAVKETQYF.

This clonotype has more than one count but fewer than ten. V gene TRBV24-1 combines with J gene TRBJ2-3, with D possibly TRBD2 on 7 matching bases. The CDR3 length is 17 residues. The germline V gene has CDR1 KGHDR and CDR2 SFDVKD. The V end was cut by 4 bases, the J end by 3 bases, with 19 bases between. CDR3 bases: TGTGCCACCAGTGACCCTCGGGGGGCCGGTAGTACAGATACGCAGTATTTT. This gives the protein CATSDPRGAGSTDTQYF.

V and J are TRBV24-1 and TRBJ1-2, with TRBD1 matching over 7 bases. Germline V gene sequence: CDR1 KGHDR, CDR2 SFDVKD. With 6 bases clipped from V and 8 bases from J, the junction kept 17 bases outside the gene matches. The CDR3 runs 16 residues. The CDR3 here is CATSPNTGQPFSGYTF. DNA for the CDR3: TGTGCCACCAGTCCCAATACGGGACAGCCGTTCTCCGGCTACACCTTC.

V gene TRBV7-8 combines with J gene TRBJ2-2; tentative D call: TRBD2 (6 bases). Trimming cost V 7 bases and J 6 bases, with 24 bases left between them. The CDR3 extends over 17 amino acids. The germline CDR1 and CDR2 sequences are SGHVS and FQNEAQ. The CDR3 DNA sequence: TGTGCCAGCAACCCTCCCCGCGGGGCTTCCCCCCCCGGGGAGCTGTTTTTT. Encoded protein: CASNPPRGASPPGELFF. Based on the CDR3 plus reference TRBV7-8 and TRBJ2-2, the full variable domain is GAGVSQSPRYKVAKRGQDVALRCDPISGHVSLFWYQQALGQGPEFLTYFQNEAQLDKSGLPSDRFFAERPEGSVSTLKIQRTQQEDSAVYLCASNPPRGASPPGELFFGEGSRLTVL.

A few counts support this clonotype. The V and J genes are TRBV2 and TRBJ2-7; D possibly corresponds to TRBD2 (6 bases). Deletions cut 8 bases from V and 4 bases from J, with 12 bases between. Germline values: CDR1 SNHLY, CDR2 FYNNEI. CDR3 length: 12 amino acids. CDR3 sequence reads: CASWRVSYEQYF. The DNA for the CDR3 is TGTGCCAGCTGGAGGGTTTCATACGAGCAGTACTTC.

This clonotype was counted ten times or more. The chain is built from TRBV7-6 and TRBJ2-3; D uncertain. V gave up 0 bases and J gave up 2 bases, with 6 bases separating them. Germline V CDR1 and CDR2: SGHVS, FNYEAQ. This CDR3 region has 14 residues. In nucleotides, the CDR3 is TGTGCCAGCAGCTTAGCGCTTTTCACAGATACGCAGTATTTT. It is translated as CASSLALFTDTQYF.

The sample holds many counts of this clonotype. The rearrangement links TRBV18 to TRBJ2-3, with D uncertain. Germline CDR1 and CDR2: KGHSH and LQKENI. With 3 bases removed from V and 2 bases from J, the gap between germline ends came to 3 bases. CDR3 length: 12 amino acids. The CDR3 sequence is CASSPYTDTQYF. The CDR3, as DNA: TGTGCCAGCTCACCCTACACAGATACGCAGTATTTT.

The rearrangement links TRBV24-1 to TRBJ1-5, with D hard to call. Per the germline V gene, CDR1 is KGHDR and CDR2 is SFDVKD. Between the trimmed V and J ends, which lost 7 bases and 5 bases, there was a span of 11 bases. The CDR3 loop spans 13 amino acids. The CDR3 loop is CATSGGWDQPQHF. CDR3 bases: TGTGCCACCAGCGGTGGGTGGGATCAGCCCCAGCATTTT.

This chain uses TRBV7-8 with TRBJ2-4; D possibly corresponds to TRBD2 (6 bases). Germline V gene sequence: CDR1 SGHVS, CDR2 FQNEAQ. V was shortened by 5 bases and J by 0 bases, with 17 bases between the two germline ends. The CDR3 sequence is 17 residues long. Here the CDR3 reads CASSIGGRFLAKNIQYF. Written as DNA, the CDR3 is TGTGCCAGCAGCATCGGAGGGCGGTTTCTAGCCAAAAACATTCAGTACTTC.

This clonotype was counted only a few times. The chain links TRBV7-3 to TRBJ2-2, with D perhaps TRBD1 or TRBD2 (5 bases each). Germline CDR1 reads SGHTA; CDR2 reads FQGTGA. The CDR3 contains 16 residues. V lost 6 bases, J lost 5 bases, and 19 bases lay in between. Here the CDR3 reads CASSRDPLPLTGELFF. The CDR3 nucleotides are TGTGCCAGCAGTCGGGACCCCCTGCCACTTACCGGGGAGCTGTTTTTT.

The V and J genes are TRBV25-1 and TRBJ2-1; D is possibly TRBD2 (6 bases). Germline V CDR1 and CDR2: MGHDK, SYGVNS. The CDR3 is 14 amino acids. Trimming pared 4 bases from V and 8 bases from J, leaving 15 bases between. The CDR3 bases are TGTGCCAGCAGTGGTGCGGGGACCCTCGATGAGCAGTTCTTC. It specifies CASSGAGTLDEQFF.

This clonotype was seen a handful of times. The rearrangement joins TRBV28 to TRBJ2-1; D possibly uses TRBD1 or TRBD2 (5 bases each). In germline, CDR1 is MDHEN, CDR2 SYDVKM. The V end was cut by 3 bases, the J end by 7 bases, with 22 bases between. The CDR3 consists of 17 residues. This CDR3 reads CASSFAGTRVLGNEQFF. The CDR3 coding sequence is TGTGCCAGCAGTTTCGCCGGGACCCGAGTTCTTGGGAATGAGCAGTTCTTC.